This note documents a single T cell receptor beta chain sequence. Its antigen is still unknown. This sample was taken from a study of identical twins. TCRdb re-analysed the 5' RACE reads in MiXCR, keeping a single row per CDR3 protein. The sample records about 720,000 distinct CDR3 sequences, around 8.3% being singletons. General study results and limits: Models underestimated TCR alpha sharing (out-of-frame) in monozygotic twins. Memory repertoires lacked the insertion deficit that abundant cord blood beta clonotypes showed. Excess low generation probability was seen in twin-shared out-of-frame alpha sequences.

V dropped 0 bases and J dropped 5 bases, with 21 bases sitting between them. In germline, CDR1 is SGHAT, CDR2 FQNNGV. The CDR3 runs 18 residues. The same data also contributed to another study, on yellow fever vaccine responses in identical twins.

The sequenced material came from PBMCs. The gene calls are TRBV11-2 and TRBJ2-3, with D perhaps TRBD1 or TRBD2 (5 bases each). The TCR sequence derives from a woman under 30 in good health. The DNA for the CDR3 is TGTGCCAGCAGCTTAGAGGGGACCCCCGTTAGAGGGGAAGATACGCAGTATTTT. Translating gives CASSLEGTPVRGEDTQYF.